Listed here are 16 T cell receptor beta chains from one sample, sequenced in a study of identical twins. TCRdb analysed the 5' RACE reads with MiXCR anew, one entry per CDR3 protein. Of about 240,000 distinct CDR3 sequences listed, approximately 12% are singletons. The same specimen was also included in a second study, on yellow fever vaccine responses in identical twins.

Sequencing input: memory (CD45RO+) T cells sorted from blood. Receptors were obtained from a woman younger than 35 in good health.

Only a few counts were recorded for this clonotype. The chain couples TRBV5-1 to TRBJ1-3; no firm D call. The V and J ends lost 1 base and 0 bases respectively, with 8 bases between them. The germline V gene has CDR1 SGHRS and CDR2 YFSETQ. The CDR3 runs 15 residues. CDR3 amino acids: CASSLLPSSGNTIYF. The CDR3 DNA sequence: TGCGCCAGCAGCTTGCTGCCAAGCTCTGGAAACACCATATATTTT.

The chain carries TRBV6-1 and TRBJ2-1; 16 bases fit TRBD2. There are 18 residues in the CDR3. Germline lookup yields CDR1 MNHNS and CDR2 SASEGT. V lost 6 bases and J lost 2; bases outside the gene matches: 7. The CDR3 coding sequence is TGTGCCAGCAGCAGGGCCGGGACTAGCGGGGGGGCCTACAATGAGCAGTTCTTC. Translation: CASSRAGTSGGAYNEQFF.

Here the CDR3 reads CASKKTGGSSYEQYF. For the CDR3, the DNA is TGCGCCAGCAAGAAAACGGGGGGAAGCTCCTACGAGCAGTACTTC. This rearrangement joins TRBV5-1 to TRBJ2-7, with TRBD2 identical over 7 bases. There are 15 residues in the CDR3. The V gene end was trimmed by 6 bases and the J gene end by 0 bases; junction bases not matched to a gene: 9. Germline assignment: CDR1 SGHRS and CDR2 YFSETQ.

The J gene is TRBJ2-1, the V gene TRBV29-1; 11 bases map to TRBD2. The CDR3 extends over 18 amino acids. Per germline, CDR1 SQVTM and CDR2 ANQGSEA. V lost 1 base, J lost 4 bases, and 12 bases stayed unmatched. The CDR3 nucleotides are TGCAGCGTTGAAGTTACTCCCCTAGCGGGGGGCGTATACAATGAGCAGTTCTTC. It specifies CSVEVTPLAGGVYNEQFF.

This clonotype was counted a few times. The chain links TRBV5-1 to TRBJ2-7; TRBD1 matches 9 bases. The germline V gene has CDR1 SGHRS and CDR2 YFSETQ. The CDR3 extends over 15 amino acids. The junction had 5 bases not matched to a gene; V was cut back by 4 bases and J by 0 bases. As DNA, the CDR3 is TGCGCCAGCAGCCCCACAGGGGGCTCCTCCTACGAGCAGTACTTC. It translates to CASSPTGGSSYEQYF.

This clonotype was seen more than once but under ten times. The chain couples TRBV3-1 to TRBJ2-1, with 7 bases lining up with TRBD2. After removal of 4 bases from V and 9 bases from J, the junction contained 9 bases not matched to a gene. This CDR3 spans 14 amino acids. The germline V gene has CDR1 LGHDT and CDR2 YNNKEL (reference sequence). The CDR3 is CASSPGLEGGEQFF. The CDR3 nucleotides read TGTGCCAGCAGCCCTGGACTAGAGGGCGGTGAGCAGTTCTTC.

The CDR3 loop is CSARRLEGTDTQYF. CDR3 nucleotides: TGCAGTGCTAGACGGCTAGAAGGAACAGATACGCAGTATTTT. The rearrangement joins TRBV20-1 to TRBJ2-3; the D is unclear. The germline V gene has CDR1 DFQATT and CDR2 SNEGSKA (reference sequence). V shed 2 bases and J shed 3 bases, with 12 bases lying between them. There are 14 residues in the CDR3.

The rearrangement uses TRBV2 and TRBJ1-4; D is unclear. Deletions cut 4 bases from V and 3 bases from J, with 9 bases between. The CDR3 runs to 14 residues. Germline V gene data show CDR1 as SNHLY and CDR2 as FYNNEI. CDR3 sequence: CASSVTAANEKLFF. The CDR3, as DNA: TGTGCCAGCAGTGTCACAGCAGCTAATGAAAAACTGTTTTTT.

This clonotype appeared a few times. In DNA form, the CDR3 reads TGTGCCAGCAGTCAGGGTCCGGGACTTCGCGGGGAGCTGTTTTTT. This codes for CASSQGPGLRGELFF. The V and J genes are TRBV12-3 or TRBV12-4 and TRBJ2-2; D might be TRBD2 (6 bases). The V and J ends lost 5 bases and 7 bases respectively, with 17 bases between them. There are 15 residues in the CDR3.

This clonotype has at least ten counts. The V and J genes are TRBV7-2 and TRBJ2-7; the D gene is possibly TRBD2 (5 bases). The V gene lost 6 bases and the J gene lost 0 bases, with 15 bases spanning the gap. The CDR3 runs to 15 residues. CDR1 and CDR2 (germline): SGHTA, FQGNSA. Here the CDR3 DNA reads TGTGCCAGCAGACTCATCACTGGGAGCTCCTACGAGCAGTACTTC. The encoded protein is CASRLITGSSYEQYF.

This clonotype was seen a handful of times. The gene calls are TRBV6-5 and TRBJ1-4; weak D call: TRBD1 (5 bases). V was cut by 0 bases and J by 4 bases, with 9 bases left in between. This CDR3 spans 15 amino acids. Germline V gives CDR1 MNHEY, CDR2 SVGAGI. The CDR3 protein is CASSYSAGGNEKLFF. The CDR3 DNA sequence: TGTGCCAGCAGTTACTCTGCGGGGGGTAATGAAAAACTGTTTTTT.

A few counts support this clonotype. This rearrangement joins TRBV4-3 to TRBJ2-2, with 7 bases fitting TRBD1. The CDR3 spans 17 residues. Losses at the gene ends were 3 bases for V and 3 bases for J; bases not matched to a gene: 10. From germline, CDR1 is LGHNA and CDR2 YSLEER. The CDR3 loop is CASSHGPGQRDTGELFF. In DNA, the CDR3 is TGCGCCAGCAGCCACGGACCGGGACAGAGGGACACCGGGGAGCTGTTTTTT.

This clonotype was picked up a small number of times. The junction shows a germline mismatch at one end, possibly a read error. Written as DNA, the CDR3 is TGTGCTAGCAGCTTAGTACTAGCGGGAGTCGGGGAGCAGTTCTTC. Translation: CASSLVLAGVGEQFF. This rearrangement joins TRBV7-7 to TRBJ2-1; TRBD2 matches at 11 bases. CDR1 is SSHAT, CDR2 FNYEAQ, per germline (reference sequence). The CDR3 extends over 15 amino acids.

The chain employs TRBV11-2 and TRBJ2-5; 9 nucleotides line up with TRBD1. V trimming: 3 bases; J trimming: 0 bases; junction bases outside the gene matches: 8. This CDR3 comprises 17 residues. Germline CDR1 SGHAT, CDR2 FQNNGV. Here the CDR3 reads CASSFLPGTGYQETQYF. In DNA, the CDR3 is TGTGCCAGCAGCTTCTTACCCGGGACAGGGTACCAAGAGACCCAGTACTTC.

With regard to this clonotype: At one end, the junction sequence differs from germline, possibly due to a read error. The rearrangement uses TRBV11-2 and TRBJ2-4; TRBD2 matches at 7 bases. In germline, CDR1 is SGHAT, CDR2 FQNNGV. The CDR3 covers 14 residues. The CDR3 DNA is TGTGCCAGCAGCTTAGAACAGTGGGAGGGTCGGAAGTGGTTC. Translated, it gives CASSLEQWEGRKWF.

This sequence joins TRBV10-2 and TRBJ2-3, with 10 bases fitting TRBD2. J was trimmed by 4 bases and V by 6 bases; bases with no gene match: 4. Germline CDR1 and CDR2: WSHSY and SAAADI. This CDR3 comprises 14 residues. The CDR3 region has the DNA TGCGCCAGCAGCAGCGGGGGGGGTGCAGATACGCAGTATTTT. This encodes CASSSGGGADTQYF.